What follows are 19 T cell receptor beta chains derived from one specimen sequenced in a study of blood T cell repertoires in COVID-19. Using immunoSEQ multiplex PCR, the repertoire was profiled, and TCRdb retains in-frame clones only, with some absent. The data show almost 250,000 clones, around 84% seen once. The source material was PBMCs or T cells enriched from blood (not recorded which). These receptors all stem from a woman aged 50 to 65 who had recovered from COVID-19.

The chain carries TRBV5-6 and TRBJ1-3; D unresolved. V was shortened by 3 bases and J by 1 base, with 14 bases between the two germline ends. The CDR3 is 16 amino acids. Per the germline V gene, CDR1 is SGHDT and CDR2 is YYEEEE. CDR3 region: CASSYRGISSGNTIYF. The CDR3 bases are TGTGCCAGCAGCTATCGCGGGATTTCATCTGGAAACACCATATATTTT.

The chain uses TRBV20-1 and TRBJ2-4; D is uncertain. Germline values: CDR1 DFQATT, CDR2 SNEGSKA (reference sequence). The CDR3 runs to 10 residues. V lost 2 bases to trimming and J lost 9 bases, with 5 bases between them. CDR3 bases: TGCAGTGCTAGACGGGTCATTCAGTACTTC. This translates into CSARRVIQYF.

CDR3 amino acids: CASSPRTGPDTQYF. CDR3 in DNA: TGTGCCAGCTCACCCAGGACAGGGCCAGATACGCAGTATTTT. This sequence joins TRBV5-4 and TRBJ2-3; TRBD1 matches 8 bases. CDR1 is SGHNT and CDR2 is YYREEE in the germline V gene (reference sequence). V lost 7 bases and J lost 4; bases outside the gene matches: 8. The CDR3 loop spans 14 amino acids.

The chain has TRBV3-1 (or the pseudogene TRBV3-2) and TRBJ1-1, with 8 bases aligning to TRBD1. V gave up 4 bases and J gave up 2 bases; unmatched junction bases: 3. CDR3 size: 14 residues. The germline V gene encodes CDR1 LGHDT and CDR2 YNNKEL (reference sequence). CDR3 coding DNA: TGTGCCAGCAGCCTGGACAGGGATAACACTGAAGCTTTCTTT. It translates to CASSLDRDNTEAFF.

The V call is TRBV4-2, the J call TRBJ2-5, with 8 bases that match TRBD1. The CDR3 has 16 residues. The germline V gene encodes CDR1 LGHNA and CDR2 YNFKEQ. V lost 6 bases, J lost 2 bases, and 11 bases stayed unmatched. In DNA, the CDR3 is TGTGCCAGCAGTCATAGATCGGACAGGGCGCAAGAGACCCAGTACTTC. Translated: CASSHRSDRAQETQYF.

Written as DNA, the CDR3 is TGTGCCAGCACTTCGGAGACAGGGAACTACGAGCAGTACTTC. Protein sequence: CASTSETGNYEQYF. The chain employs TRBV2 and TRBJ2-7; 7 nucleotides line up with TRBD1. With V trimmed by 7 bases and J by 3 bases, 9 bases remained unmatched. The CDR3 covers 14 residues. CDR1 and CDR2 from the germline V gene are SNHLY and FYNNEI.

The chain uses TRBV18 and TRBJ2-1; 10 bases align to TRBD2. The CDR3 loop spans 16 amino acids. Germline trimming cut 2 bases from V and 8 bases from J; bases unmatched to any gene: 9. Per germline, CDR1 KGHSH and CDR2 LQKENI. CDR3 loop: CASSPSASGSGYEQFF. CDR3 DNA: TGTGCCAGCTCACCATCCGCTAGCGGGAGTGGGTATGAGCAGTTCTTC.

CDR3 protein: CASSVVINYGYTF. CDR3 in DNA: TGTGCCAGCAGCGTTGTAATAAACTATGGCTACACCTTC. This chain links TRBV9 with TRBJ1-2; the D is unclear. Germline-derived CDR1 and CDR2 are SGDLS and YYNGEE. The CDR3 is 13 amino acids. V lost 2 bases to trimming and J lost 2 bases, with 7 bases between them.

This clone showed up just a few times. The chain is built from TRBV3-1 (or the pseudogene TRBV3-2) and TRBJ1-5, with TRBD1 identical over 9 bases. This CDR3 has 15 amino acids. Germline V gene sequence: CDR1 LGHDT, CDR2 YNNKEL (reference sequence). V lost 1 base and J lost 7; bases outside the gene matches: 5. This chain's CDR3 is CASSQGTGEEQPQHF. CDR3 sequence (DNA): TGTGCCAGCAGCCAAGGGACAGGGGAAGAGCAGCCCCAGCATTTT.

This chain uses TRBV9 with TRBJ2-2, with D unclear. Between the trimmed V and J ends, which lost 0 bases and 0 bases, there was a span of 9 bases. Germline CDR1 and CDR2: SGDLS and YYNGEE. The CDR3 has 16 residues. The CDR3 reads CASSVARIANTGELFF. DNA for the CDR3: TGTGCCAGCAGCGTAGCGCGGATAGCGAACACCGGGGAGCTGTTTTTT.

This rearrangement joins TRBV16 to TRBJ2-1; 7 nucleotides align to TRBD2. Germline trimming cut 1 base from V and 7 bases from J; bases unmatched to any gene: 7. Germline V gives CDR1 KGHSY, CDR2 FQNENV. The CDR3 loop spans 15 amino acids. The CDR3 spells CASSQFRGRGNEQFF. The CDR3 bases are TGTGCCAGCAGCCAATTTCGCGGGAGAGGGAATGAGCAGTTCTTC.

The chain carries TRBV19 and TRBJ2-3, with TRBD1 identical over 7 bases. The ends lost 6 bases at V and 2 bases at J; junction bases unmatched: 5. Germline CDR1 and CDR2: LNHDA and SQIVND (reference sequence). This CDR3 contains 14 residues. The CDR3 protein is CASRTGQLTDTQYF. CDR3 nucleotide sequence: TGTGCCAGTAGAACGGGACAGCTCACAGATACGCAGTATTTT.

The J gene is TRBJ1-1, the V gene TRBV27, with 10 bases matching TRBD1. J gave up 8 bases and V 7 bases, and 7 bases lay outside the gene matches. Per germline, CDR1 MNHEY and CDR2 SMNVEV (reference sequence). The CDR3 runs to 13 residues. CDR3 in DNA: TGTGCCAGCAAGAAGGACAGGGGGGCGGAAGCTTTCTTT. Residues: CASKKDRGAEAFF.

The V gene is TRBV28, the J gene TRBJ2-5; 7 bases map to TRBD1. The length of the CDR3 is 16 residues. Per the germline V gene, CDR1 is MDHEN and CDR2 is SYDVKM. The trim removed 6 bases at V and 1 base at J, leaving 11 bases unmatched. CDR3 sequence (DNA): TGTGCCAGCAGGTGGGGGACAGTCGGGCCCCAAGAGACCCAGTACTTC. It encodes CASRWGTVGPQETQYF.

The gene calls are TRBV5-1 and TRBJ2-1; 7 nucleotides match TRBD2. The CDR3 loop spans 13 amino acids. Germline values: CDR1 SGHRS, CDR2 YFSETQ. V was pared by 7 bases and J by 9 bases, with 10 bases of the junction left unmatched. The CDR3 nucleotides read TGCGCCAGCGGGACTACAATTACAGCTGAGCAGTTCTTC. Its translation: CASGTTITAEQFF.

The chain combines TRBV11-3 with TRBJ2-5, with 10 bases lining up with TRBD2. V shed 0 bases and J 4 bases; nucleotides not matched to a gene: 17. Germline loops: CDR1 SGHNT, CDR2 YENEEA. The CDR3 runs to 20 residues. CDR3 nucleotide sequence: TGTGCCAGCAGCTTAGACCCCCCCCCTAGCGGGAGAAGAAGTGGAGAGACCCAGTACTTC. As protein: CASSLDPPPSGRRSGETQYF. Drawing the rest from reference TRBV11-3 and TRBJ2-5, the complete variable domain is EAGVVQSPRYKIIEKKQPVAFWCNPISGHNTLYWYLQNLGQGPELLIRYENEEAVDDSQLPKDRFSAERLKGVDSTLKIQPAELGDSAVYLCASSLDPPPSGRRSGETQYFGPGTRLLVL.

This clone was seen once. The CDR3 is CASSSGLAGASEQFF. In DNA, the CDR3 is TGTGCCAGCAGCTCCGGACTAGCGGGGGCATCGGAGCAGTTCTTC. The chain employs TRBV7-3 and TRBJ2-1; 13 nucleotides match TRBD2. J gave up 10 bases and V 4 bases, and 7 bases lay outside the gene matches. The germline gives CDR1 SGHTA, CDR2 FQGTGA. This CDR3 contains 15 residues.

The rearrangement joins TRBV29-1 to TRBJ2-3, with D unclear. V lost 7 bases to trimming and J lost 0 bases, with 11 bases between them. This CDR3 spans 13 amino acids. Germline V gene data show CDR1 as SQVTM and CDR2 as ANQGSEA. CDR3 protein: CSATSSSTDTQYF. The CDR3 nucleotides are TGCAGCGCCACATCATCCAGCACAGATACGCAGTATTTT.

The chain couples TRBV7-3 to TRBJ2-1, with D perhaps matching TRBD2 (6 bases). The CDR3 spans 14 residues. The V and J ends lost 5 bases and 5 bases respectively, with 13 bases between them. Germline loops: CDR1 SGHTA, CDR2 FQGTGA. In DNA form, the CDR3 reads TGTGCCAGCAGCCCGGCGGGGTACAACAATGAGCAGTTCTTC. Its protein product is CASSPAGYNNEQFF.